This T cell receptor beta chain was documented in a study of technical replicates of blood from several donors. V shed 5 bases and J shed 2 bases, with 7 bases lying between them. This CDR3 comprises 11 residues. Germline V lookup: CDR1 GTSNPN, CDR2 SVGIG (reference sequence). This clone showed up just once. Repertoires were generated with immunoSEQ multiplex PCR, while TCRdb's copy carries only in-frame clones and drops some. The repertoire includes 65,000 to 85,000 clones, more than 85% of them detected once, and 0.35% to 0.45% sits in the top ten. This receptor was identified in a human donor in good health. The chain couples TRBV30 to TRBJ2-7; tentative D call: TRBD1 (5 bases). What was sequenced was T cells isolated from PBMCs. The CDR3, as DNA: TGTGCCTGGCAGGACACCTACGAGCAGTACTTC. It yields the protein CAWQDTYEQYF.